This T cell receptor beta chain was profiled in a study of T cell responses to AZD1222 COVID-19 vaccine. Study-level results: Spike regions recognized by vaccine-associated CD4 TCRs spanned the protein, led by 160-218 and 743-854. Variant regions that are unmutated are reportedly the target of nearly half of spike-specific TCRs. Donors were chiefly white British, with a greater number of females, and clonal diversity was perhaps underestimated. Without day 14 samples, only post-peak T cell repertoires were studied.

This CDR3 is 15 amino acids long. The germline V gene has CDR1 MGHRA and CDR2 YSYEKL. Germline trimming cut 3 bases from V and 4 bases from J; bases unmatched to any gene: 9. With regard to this clone: The target antigen is unknown.

Produced via immunoSEQ multiplex PCR; TCRdb's table is partial and in-frame only. This sample has 130,000 or so clones, with about 90% found just once. The sample was peripheral blood, taken 28 days after the second AZD1222 dose. The gene calls are TRBV4-1 and TRBJ2-7, with 7 bases aligning to TRBD1. This receptor was obtained from an adult who received the AZD1222 COVID-19 vaccine. The chain's CDR3 is CASSQERQGPYEQYF. CDR3 coding DNA: TGCGCCAGCAGCCAGGAGAGACAGGGTCCTTACGAGCAGTACTTC.